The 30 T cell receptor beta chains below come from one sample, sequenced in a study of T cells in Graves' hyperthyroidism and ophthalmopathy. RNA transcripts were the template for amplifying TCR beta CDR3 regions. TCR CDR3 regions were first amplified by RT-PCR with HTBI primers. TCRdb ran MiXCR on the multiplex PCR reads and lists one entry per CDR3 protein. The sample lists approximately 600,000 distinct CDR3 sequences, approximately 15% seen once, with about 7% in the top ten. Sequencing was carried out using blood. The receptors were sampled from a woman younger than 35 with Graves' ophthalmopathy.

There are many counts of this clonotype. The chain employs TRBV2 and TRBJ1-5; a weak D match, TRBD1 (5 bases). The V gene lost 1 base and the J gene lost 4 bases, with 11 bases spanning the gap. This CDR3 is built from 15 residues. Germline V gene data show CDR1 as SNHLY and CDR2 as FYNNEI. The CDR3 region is CASSEVGGENQPQHF. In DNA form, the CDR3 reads TGTGCCAGCAGTGAAGTGGGGGGAGAGAATCAGCCCCAGCATTTT.

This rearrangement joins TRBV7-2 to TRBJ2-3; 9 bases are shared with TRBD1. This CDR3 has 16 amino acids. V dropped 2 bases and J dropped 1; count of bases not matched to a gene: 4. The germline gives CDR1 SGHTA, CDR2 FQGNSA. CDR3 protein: CASSLPGQGGTDTQYF. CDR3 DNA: TGTGCCAGCAGCTTACCGGGACAGGGTGGCACAGATACGCAGTATTTT.

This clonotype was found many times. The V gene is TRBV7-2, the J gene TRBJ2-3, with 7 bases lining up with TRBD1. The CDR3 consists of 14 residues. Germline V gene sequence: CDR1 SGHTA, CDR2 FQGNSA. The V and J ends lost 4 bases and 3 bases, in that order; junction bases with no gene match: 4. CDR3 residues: CASSSGQLTDTQYF. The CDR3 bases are TGTGCCAGCAGCTCGGGACAGCTAACAGATACGCAGTATTTT.

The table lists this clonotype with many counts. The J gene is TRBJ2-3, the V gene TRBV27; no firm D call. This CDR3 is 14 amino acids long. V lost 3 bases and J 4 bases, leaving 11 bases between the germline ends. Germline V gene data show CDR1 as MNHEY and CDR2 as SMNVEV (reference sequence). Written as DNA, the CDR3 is TGTGCCAGCAGTTTCCAATTGAATTCAGATACGCAGTATTTT. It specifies CASSFQLNSDTQYF.

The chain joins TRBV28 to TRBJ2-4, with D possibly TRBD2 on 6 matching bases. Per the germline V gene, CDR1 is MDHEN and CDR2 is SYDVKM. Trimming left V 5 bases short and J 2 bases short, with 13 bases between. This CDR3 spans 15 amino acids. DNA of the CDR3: TGTGCCAGCAGTACGGAGGGGAAGACCAAAAACATTCAGTACTTC. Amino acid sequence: CASSTEGKTKNIQYF.

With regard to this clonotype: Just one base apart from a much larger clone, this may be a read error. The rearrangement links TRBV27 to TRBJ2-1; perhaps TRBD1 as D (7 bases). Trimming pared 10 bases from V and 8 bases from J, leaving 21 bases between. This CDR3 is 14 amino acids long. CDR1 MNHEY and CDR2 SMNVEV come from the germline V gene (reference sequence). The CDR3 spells CANGGVVGGYEQFF. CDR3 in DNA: TGTGCCAACGGCGGGGTGGTAGGGGGCTATGAGCAGTTCTTC.

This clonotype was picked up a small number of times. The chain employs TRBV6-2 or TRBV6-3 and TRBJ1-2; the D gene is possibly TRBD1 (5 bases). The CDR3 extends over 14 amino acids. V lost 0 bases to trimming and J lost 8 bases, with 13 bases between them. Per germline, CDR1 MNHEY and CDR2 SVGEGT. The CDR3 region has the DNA TGTGCCAGCAGTTACTCGCCCAGGGTGGAAGGCTACACCTTC. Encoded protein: CASSYSPRVEGYTF.

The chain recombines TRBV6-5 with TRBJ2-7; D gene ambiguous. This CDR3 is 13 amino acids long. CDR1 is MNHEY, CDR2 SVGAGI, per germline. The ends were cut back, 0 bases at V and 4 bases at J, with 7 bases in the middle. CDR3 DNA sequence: TGTGCCAGCAGTTACTCCCAACCGTACGAGCAGTACTTC. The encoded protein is CASSYSQPYEQYF.

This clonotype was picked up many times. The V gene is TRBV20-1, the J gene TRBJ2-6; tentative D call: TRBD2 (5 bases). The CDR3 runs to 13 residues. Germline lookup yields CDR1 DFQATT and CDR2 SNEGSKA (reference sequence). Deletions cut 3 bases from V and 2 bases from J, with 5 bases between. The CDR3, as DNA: TGCAGTGCTAGGAGGGCTGGGGCCAACGTCCTGACTTTC. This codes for CSARRAGANVLTF.

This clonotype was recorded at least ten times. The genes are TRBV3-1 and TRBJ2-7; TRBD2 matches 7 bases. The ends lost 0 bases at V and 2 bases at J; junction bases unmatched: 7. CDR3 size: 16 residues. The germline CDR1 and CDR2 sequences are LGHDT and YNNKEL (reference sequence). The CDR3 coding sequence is TGTGCCAGCAGCCAAGATGGAGGGAGGGGCGCCTACGAGCAGTACTTC. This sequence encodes CASSQDGGRGAYEQYF.

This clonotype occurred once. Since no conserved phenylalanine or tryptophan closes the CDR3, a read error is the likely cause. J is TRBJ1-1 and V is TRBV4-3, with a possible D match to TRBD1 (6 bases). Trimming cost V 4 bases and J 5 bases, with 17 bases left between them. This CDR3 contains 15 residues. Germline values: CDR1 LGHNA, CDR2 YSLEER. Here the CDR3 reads CASSLGPGARTEAFL. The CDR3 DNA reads TGCGCCAGCAGCCTCGGGCCGGGGGCGCGGACTGAAGCTTTCCTT.

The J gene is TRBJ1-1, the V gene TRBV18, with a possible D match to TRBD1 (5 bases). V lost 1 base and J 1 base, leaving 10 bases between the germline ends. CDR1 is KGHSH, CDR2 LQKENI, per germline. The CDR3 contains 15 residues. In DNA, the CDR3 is TGTGCCAGCTCACCACTGAACGGGGCGAACACTGAAGCTTTCTTT. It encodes CASSPLNGANTEAFF. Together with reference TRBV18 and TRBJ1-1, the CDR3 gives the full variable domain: NAGVMQNPRHLVRRRGQEARLRCSPMKGHSHVYWYRQLPEEGLKFMVYLQKENIIDESGMPKERFSAEFPKEGPSILRIQQVVRGDSAAYFCASSPLNGANTEAFFGQGTRLTVV.

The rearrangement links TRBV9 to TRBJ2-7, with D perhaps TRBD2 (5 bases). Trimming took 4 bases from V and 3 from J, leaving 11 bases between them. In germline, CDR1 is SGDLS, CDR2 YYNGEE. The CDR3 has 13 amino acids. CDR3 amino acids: CASSTGEFYEQYF. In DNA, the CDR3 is TGTGCCAGCAGCACTGGGGAGTTCTACGAGCAGTACTTC.

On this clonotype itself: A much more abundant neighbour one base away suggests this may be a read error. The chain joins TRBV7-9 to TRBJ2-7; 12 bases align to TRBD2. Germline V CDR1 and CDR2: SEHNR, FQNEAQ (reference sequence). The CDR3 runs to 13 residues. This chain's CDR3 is CASRLAGADERYF. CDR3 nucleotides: TGTGCCAGCCGACTAGCGGGAGCCGACGAGCGGTACTTC.

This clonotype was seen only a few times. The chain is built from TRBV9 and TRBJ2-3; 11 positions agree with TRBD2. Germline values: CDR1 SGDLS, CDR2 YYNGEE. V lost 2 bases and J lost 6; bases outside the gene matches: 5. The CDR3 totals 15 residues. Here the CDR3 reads CASSVLAGGQDTQYF. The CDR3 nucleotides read TGTGCCAGCAGCGTCTTAGCGGGAGGGCAGGATACGCAGTATTTT.

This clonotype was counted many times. DNA for the CDR3: TGTGCCAGCAGCTTAGCGCAAAACGCCCTCGTGGAGCAGTTCTTC. It codes for CASSLAQNALVEQFF. V and J are TRBV7-2 and TRBJ2-1; no reliable D call. Trimming shortened V by 0 bases and J by 10 bases, and 16 bases separated the two germline ends. Germline V gene data show CDR1 as SGHTA and CDR2 as FQGNSA. The CDR3 is 15 amino acids.

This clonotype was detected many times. The CDR3 DNA reads TGTGCCAGCAGCCCGGGTATTAGGTACGAGCAGTACTTC. This encodes CASSPGIRYEQYF. The J gene is TRBJ2-7, the V gene TRBV11-2, with unresolved D. The V gene's germline CDR1 is SGHAT and CDR2 FQNNGV. Trimming left V 5 bases short and J 4 bases short, with 12 bases between. This CDR3 comprises 13 residues.

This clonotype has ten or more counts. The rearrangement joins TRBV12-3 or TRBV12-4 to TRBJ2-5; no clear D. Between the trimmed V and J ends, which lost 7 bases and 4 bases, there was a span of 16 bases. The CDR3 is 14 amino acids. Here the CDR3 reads CASKNAADLETQYF. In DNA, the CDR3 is TGTGCCAGCAAAAACGCGGCAGATCTAGAGACCCAGTACTTC.

CDR3 in amino acids: CASSRTNLRGPQPQHF. CDR3 nucleotides: TGCGCCAGCAGCCGCACCAACCTAAGAGGGCCACAGCCCCAGCATTTT. The gene calls are TRBV4-1 and TRBJ1-5, with unresolved D. V dropped 4 bases and J dropped 7 bases, with 20 bases sitting between them. Germline CDR1 reads MGHRA; CDR2 reads YSYEKL. The CDR3 loop spans 16 amino acids.

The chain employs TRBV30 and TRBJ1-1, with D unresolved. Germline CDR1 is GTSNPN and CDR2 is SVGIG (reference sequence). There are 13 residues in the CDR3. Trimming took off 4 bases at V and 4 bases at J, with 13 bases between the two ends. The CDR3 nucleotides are TGTGCCTGGAAACCACGGGTCTTCACTGAAGCTTTCTTT. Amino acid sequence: CAWKPRVFTEAFF.

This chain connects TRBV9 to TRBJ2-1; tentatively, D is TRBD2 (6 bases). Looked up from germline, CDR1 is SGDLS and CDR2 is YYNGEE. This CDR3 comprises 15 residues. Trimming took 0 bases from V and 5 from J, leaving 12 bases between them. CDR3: CASSVAPGAHNEQFF. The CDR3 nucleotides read TGTGCCAGCAGCGTAGCCCCGGGAGCTCACAATGAGCAGTTCTTC. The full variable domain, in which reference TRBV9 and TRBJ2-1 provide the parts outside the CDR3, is DSGVTQTPKHLITATGQRVTLRCSPRSGDLSVYWYQQSLDQGLQFLIQYYNGEERAKGNILERFSAQQFPDLHSELNLSSLELGDSALYFCASSVAPGAHNEQFFGPGTRLTVL.

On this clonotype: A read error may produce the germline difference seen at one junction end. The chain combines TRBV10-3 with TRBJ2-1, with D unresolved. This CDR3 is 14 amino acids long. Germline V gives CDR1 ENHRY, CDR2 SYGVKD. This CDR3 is CATSVGWDYNEQFF. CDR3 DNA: TGTGCCACCAGTGTAGGCTGGGATTACAATGAGCAGTTCTTC.

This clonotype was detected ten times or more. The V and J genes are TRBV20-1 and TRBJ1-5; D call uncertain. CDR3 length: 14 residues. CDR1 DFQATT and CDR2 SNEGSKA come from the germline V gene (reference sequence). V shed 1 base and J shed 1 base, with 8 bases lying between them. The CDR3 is CSARVGRSNQPQHF. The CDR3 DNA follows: TGCAGTGCTAGAGTGGGGAGGAGCAATCAGCCCCAGCATTTT.

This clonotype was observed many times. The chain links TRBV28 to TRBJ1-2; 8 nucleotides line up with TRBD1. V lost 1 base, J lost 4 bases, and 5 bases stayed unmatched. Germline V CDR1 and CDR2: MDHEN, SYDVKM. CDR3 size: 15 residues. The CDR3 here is CASSLLDRAGYGYTF. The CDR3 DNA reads TGTGCCAGCAGTTTATTGGACAGGGCAGGCTATGGCTACACCTTC.

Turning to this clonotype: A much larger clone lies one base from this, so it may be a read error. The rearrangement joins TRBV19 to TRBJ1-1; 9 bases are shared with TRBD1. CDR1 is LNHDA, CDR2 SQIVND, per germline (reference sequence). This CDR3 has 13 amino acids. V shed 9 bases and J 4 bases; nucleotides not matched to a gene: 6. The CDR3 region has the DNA TGTGCCAGAAGGCCGGGACAGGGCACTGAAGCTTTCTTT. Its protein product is CARRPGQGTEAFF. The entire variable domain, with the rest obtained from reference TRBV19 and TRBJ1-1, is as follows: DGGITQSPKYLFRKEGQNVTLSCEQNLNHDAMYWYRQDPGQGLRLIYYSQIVNDFQKGDIAEGYSVSREKKESFPLTVTSAQKNPTAFYLCARRPGQGTEAFFGQGTRLTVV.

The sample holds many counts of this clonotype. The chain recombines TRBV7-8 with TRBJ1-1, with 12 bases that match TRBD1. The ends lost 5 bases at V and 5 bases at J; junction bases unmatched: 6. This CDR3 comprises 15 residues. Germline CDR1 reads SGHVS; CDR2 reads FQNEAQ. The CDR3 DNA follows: TGTGCCAGCAGCCCGGGGACAGGGGGCTGGACTGAAGCTTTCTTT. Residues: CASSPGTGGWTEAFF.

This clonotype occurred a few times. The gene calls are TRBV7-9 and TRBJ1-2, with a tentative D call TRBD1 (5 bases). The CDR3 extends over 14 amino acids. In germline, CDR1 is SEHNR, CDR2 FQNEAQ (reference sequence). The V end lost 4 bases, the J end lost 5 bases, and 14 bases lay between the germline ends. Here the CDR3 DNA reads TGTGCCAGCAGCTCACCCGGGACCACTTATGGCTACACCTTC. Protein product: CASSSPGTTYGYTF.

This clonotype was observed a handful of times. CDR3 amino acids: CASSGGQAISSDRPQHF. CDR3 bases: TGTGCCAGCAGTGGGGGACAGGCCATTTCCAGTGATCGGCCCCAGCATTTT. This chain uses TRBV25-1 with TRBJ1-5; 8 nucleotides align to TRBD1. After removal of 4 bases from V and 9 bases from J, the junction contained 17 bases not matched to a gene. The length of the CDR3 is 17 residues. The germline gives CDR1 MGHDK, CDR2 SYGVNS.

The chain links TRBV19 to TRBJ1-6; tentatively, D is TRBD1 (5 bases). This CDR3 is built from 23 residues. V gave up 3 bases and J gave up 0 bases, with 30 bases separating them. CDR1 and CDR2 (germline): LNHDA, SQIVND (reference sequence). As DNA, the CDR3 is TGTGCCAGTAGTATGTCGGGGACTCAAGACCCACTGCATCTCAGCTCCTATAATTCACCCCTCCACTTT. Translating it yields CASSMSGTQDPLHLSSYNSPLHF. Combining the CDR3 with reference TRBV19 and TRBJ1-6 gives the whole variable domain DGGITQSPKYLFRKEGQNVTLSCEQNLNHDAMYWYRQDPGQGLRLIYYSQIVNDFQKGDIAEGYSVSREKKESFPLTVTSAQKNPTAFYLCASSMSGTQDPLHLSSYNSPLHFGNGTRLTVT.

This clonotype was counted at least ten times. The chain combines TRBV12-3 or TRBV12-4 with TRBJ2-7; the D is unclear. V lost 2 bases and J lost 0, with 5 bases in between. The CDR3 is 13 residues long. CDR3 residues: CASSLLASYEQYF. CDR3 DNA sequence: TGTGCCAGCAGTTTACTGGCCTCCTACGAGCAGTACTTC.